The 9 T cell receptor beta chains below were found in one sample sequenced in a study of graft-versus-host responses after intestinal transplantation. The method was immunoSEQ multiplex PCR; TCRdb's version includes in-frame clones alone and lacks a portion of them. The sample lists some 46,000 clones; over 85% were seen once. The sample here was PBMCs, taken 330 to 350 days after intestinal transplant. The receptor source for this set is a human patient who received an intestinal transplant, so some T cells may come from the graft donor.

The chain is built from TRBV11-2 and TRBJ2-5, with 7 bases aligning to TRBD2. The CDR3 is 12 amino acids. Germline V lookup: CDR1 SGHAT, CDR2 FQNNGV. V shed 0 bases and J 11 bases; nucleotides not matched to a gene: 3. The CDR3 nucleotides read TGTGCCAGCAGCTTAGATCTGGGGGGGCAGTACTTC. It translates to CASSLDLGGQYF.

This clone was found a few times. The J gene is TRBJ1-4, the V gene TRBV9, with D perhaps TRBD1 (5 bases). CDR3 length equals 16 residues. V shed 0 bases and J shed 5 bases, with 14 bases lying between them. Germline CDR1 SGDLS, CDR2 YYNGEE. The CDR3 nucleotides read TGTGCCAGCAGCGTAGCTTCGGGGACGAGGAATGAAAAACTGTTTTTT. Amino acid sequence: CASSVASGTRNEKLFF.

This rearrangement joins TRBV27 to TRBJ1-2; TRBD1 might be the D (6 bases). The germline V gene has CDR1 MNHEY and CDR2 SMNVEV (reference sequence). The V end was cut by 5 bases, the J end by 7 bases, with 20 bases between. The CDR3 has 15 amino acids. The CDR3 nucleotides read TGTGCCAGCAGTCCCCGGGGGGGGACAATTCTTGGCTACACCTTC. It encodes CASSPRGGTILGYTF.

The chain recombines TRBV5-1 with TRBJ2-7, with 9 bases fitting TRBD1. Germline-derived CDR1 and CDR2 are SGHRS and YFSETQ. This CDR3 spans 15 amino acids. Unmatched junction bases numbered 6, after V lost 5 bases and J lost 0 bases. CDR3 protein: CASRPGTGPSYEQYF. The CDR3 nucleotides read TGCGCCAGCAGGCCCGGGACAGGGCCCTCCTACGAGCAGTACTTC.

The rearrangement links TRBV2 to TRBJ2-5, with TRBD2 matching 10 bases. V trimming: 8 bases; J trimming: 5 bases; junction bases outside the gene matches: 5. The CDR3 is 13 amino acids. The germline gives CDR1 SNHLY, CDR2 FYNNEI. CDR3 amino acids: CASLAGEEETQYF. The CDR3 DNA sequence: TGTGCCAGCCTAGCGGGAGAAGAGGAGACCCAGTACTTC.

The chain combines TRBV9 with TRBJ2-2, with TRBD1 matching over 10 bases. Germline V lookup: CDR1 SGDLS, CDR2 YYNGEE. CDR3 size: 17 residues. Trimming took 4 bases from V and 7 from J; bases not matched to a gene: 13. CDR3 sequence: CASSPSPGQGYGGELFF. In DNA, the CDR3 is TGTGCCAGCAGCCCGAGTCCGGGACAGGGGTACGGCGGGGAGCTGTTTTTT.

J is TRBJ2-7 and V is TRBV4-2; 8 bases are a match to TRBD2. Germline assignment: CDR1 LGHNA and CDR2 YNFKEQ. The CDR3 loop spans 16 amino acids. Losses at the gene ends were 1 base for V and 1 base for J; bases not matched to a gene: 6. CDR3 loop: CASSQATSGSSYEQYF. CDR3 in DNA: TGTGCCAGCAGCCAAGCGACGAGCGGGAGTTCCTACGAGCAGTACTTC.

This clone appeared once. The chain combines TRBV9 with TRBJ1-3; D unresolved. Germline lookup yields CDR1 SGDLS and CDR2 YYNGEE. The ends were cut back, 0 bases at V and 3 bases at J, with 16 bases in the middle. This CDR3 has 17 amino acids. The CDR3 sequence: CASSVGDILFDGNTIYF. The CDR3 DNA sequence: TGTGCCAGCAGCGTAGGAGACATCCTGTTCGATGGAAACACCATATATTTT.

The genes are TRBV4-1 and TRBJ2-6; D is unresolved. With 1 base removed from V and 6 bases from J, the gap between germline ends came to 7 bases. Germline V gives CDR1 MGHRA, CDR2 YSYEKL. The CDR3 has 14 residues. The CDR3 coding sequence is TGCGCCAGCAGCCAAGGAAGGACGGCCAACGTCCTGACTTTC. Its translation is CASSQGRTANVLTF.